Described below is a single TCR beta chain sequence and its context. The sample is drawn from a study of control samples from healthy donors and cancer patients. Per the germline V gene, CDR1 is SGHAT and CDR2 is FQNNGV. J gave up 11 bases and V 3 bases, and 7 bases lay outside the gene matches. The CDR3 extends over 13 amino acids. Assay: immunoSEQ multiplex PCR; the TCRdb copy retains only in-frame clones and omits some. The sample records 200,000 to 250,000 clones, about 93% being singletons. The chain couples TRBV11-2 to TRBJ1-5, with TRBD1 matching 7 bases. This receptor was obtained from a man aged 50 to 59 in good health. The sample was blood. The CDR3 region has the DNA TGTGCCAGCAGCTTTTTAGGGGGCTCGACCCAGCATTTT. Its translation: CASSFLGGSTQHF.